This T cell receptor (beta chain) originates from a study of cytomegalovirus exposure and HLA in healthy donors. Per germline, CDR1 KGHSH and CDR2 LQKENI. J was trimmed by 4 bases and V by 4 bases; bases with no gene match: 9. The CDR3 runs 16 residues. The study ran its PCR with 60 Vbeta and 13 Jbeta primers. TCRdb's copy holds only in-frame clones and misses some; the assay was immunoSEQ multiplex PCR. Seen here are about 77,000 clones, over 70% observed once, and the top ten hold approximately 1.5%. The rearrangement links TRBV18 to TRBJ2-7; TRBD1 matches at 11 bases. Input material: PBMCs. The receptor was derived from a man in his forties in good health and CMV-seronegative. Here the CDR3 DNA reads TGTGCCAGCTCACTTACCGCCGGGACAGGGGGATACGAGCAGTACTTC. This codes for CASSLTAGTGGYEQYF.